This record covers a single TCR beta chain. Its cognate antigen is unknown. The sample is drawn from a study of a mutant IDH1 vaccine in newly diagnosed glioma. Assay used: immunoSEQ multiplex PCR; TCRdb lists only in-frame clones, some missing. The sample shows roughly 54,000 clones, about 80% of them seen only once. Germline trimming cut 3 bases from V and 5 bases from J; bases unmatched to any gene: 1. This CDR3 is 14 amino acids long. Germline CDR1 and CDR2: ENHRY and SYGVKD. The time point is: week 5, during vaccination. A 20-mer mutant IDH1 peptide at 300 ug was injected subcutaneously with topical imiquimod. Each donor presented with a new WHO grade 3 or 4 astrocytoma that tested IDH1-mutant and showed ATRX loss. Study-wide findings and caveats: In roughly 93% of patients, immune responses induced by the vaccine occurred. Pseudoprogression apparently lacked any relation to changes in top peripheral T cell clonotypes.

The source was PBMCs, collected from a glioma patient whose treatment included an IDH1 peptide vaccine. The TCR comes from a man younger than 40 with glioma. The V and J genes are TRBV10-3 and TRBJ1-6, with 7 bases matching TRBD1. CDR3 DNA: TGTGCCATCAGTGAACAGGGGAATAATTCACCCCTCCACTTT. This sequence encodes CAISEQGNNSPLHF.